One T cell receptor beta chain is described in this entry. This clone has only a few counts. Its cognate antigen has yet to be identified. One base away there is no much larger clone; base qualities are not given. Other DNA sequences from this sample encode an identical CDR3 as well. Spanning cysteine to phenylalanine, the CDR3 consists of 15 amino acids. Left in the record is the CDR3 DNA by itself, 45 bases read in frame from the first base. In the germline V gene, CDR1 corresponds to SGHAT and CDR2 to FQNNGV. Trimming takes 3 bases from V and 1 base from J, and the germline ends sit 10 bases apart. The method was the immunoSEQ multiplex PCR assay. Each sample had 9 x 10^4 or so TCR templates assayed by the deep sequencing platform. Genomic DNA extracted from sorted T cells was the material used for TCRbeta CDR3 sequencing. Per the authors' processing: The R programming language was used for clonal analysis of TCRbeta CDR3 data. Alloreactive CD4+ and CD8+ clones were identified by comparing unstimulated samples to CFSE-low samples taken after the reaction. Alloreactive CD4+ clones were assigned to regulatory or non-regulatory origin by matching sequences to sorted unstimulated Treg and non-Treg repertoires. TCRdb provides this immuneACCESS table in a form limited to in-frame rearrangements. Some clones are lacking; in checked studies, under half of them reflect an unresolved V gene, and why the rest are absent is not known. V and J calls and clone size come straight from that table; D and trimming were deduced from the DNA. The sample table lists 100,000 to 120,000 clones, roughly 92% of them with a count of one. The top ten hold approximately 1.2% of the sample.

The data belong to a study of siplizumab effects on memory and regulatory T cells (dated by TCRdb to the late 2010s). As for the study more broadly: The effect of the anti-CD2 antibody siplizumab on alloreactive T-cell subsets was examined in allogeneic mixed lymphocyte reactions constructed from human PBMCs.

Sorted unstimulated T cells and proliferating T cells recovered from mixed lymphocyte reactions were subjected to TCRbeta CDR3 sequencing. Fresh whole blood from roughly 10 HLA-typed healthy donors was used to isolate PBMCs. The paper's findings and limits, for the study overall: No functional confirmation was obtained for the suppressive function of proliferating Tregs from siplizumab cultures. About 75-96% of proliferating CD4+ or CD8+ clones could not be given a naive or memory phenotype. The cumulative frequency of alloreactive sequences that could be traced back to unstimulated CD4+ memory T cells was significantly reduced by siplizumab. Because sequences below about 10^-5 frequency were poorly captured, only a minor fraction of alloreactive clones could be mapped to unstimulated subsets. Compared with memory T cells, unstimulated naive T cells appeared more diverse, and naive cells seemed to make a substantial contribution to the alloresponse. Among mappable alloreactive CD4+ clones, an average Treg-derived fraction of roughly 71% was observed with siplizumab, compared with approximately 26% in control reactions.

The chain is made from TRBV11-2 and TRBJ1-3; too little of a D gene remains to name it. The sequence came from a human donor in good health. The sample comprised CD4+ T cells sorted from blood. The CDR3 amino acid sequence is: CASSFDTGSGNTIYF. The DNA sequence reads TGTGCCAGCAGCTTTGATACGGGTTCTGGAAACACCATATATTTT.